This T cell receptor beta chain was obtained from a study of blood T cell repertoires in COVID-19. Study summary: Both acute and convalescent COVID-19 samples were obtained from the United States, Italy and Spain. In each case, the material was cDNA or gDNA derived from T cells, B-cell-depleted T cells, or PBMCs.

CDR3 length equals 13 residues. CDR1 and CDR2 from the germline V gene are ENHRY and SYGVKD. V shed 6 bases, J shed 4 bases, and the junction held 5 bases outside the gene matches. Study processing details: Reference gene primer amplification in the assay estimated nucleated cell counts. The table came from immunoSEQ multiplex PCR; TCRdb's copy has only in-frame clones and leaves some out. For V, J and clone size, that table is used; D and trimming come from the DNA. Counted here are 30,000 to 40,000 clones, about four fifths occurring once; the ten biggest clones make up under 4.5%. This sequence was found in a man aged 50-59 years with acute or convalescent COVID-19. The chain employs TRBV10-3 and TRBJ1-2; 7 nucleotides match TRBD1. Sequenced: peripheral blood. The CDR3 sequence is CAIRNDRAYGYTF. The CDR3 nucleotides are TGTGCCATCAGGAACGACAGGGCCTATGGCTACACCTTC.